The 11 T cell receptor beta chains presented below share a single source sample, sequenced in a study of regulatory dendritic cells for organ transplantation. Some clones are missing from TCRdb's copy, which holds only in-frame ones; the method was immunoSEQ multiplex PCR. The table includes roughly 34,000 clones, roughly nine tenths detected once. Sequenced: naive CD4+ T cells from blood. Subset meaning: CD45RA+ naive T cells. The source is a human donor in good health.

The chain joins TRBV10-2 to TRBJ1-5, with TRBD1 matching over 9 bases. This CDR3 spans 15 amino acids. Germline V CDR1 and CDR2: WSHSY, SAAADI. V dropped 6 bases and J dropped 3; count of bases not matched to a gene: 6. For the CDR3, the DNA is TGCGCCAGCAGAAAACAGGGGGCGATCAATCAGCCCCAGCATTTT. Translation gives CASRKQGAINQPQHF.

This sequence joins TRBV12-5 and TRBJ2-2; TRBD1 agrees at 8 bases. Trimming cost V 6 bases and J 7 bases; bases outside gene matches: 10. Germline V gene sequence: CDR1 LGHNT, CDR2 FRNRAP. This CDR3 comprises 15 residues. DNA for the CDR3: TGTGCTAGTGGACAATGGACAGGGAGGATCGGGGAGCTGTTTTTT. Encoded protein: CASGQWTGRIGELFF.

The chain is built from TRBV7-9 and TRBJ2-5; D tentatively fits TRBD1 or TRBD2 (6 bases each). Deletions cut 2 bases from V and 5 bases from J, with 18 bases between. In germline, CDR1 is SEHNR, CDR2 FQNEAQ (reference sequence). This CDR3 has 16 amino acids. The CDR3 sequence: CASSLRRGSSGETQYF. The CDR3 nucleotides are TGTGCCAGCAGCTTAAGGAGGGGGAGTTCGGGTGAGACCCAGTACTTC.

The gene calls are TRBV19 and TRBJ2-1; D perhaps matches TRBD1 (6 bases). The CDR3 is 12 residues long. Germline values: CDR1 LNHDA, CDR2 SQIVND (reference sequence). V was pared by 6 bases and J by 9 bases, with 12 bases between. In nucleotides, the CDR3 is TGTGCCAGTAGCCCCAGGGGCAGTGAGCAGTTCTTC. Amino acids: CASSPRGSEQFF.

The J gene is TRBJ1-2, the V gene TRBV19; the D is unclear. V lost 3 bases, J lost 0 bases, and 5 bases lay in between. The CDR3 contains 13 residues. Germline-derived CDR1 and CDR2 are LNHDA and SQIVND (reference sequence). The DNA of the CDR3 is TGTGCCAGTAGTATGGGCACTAACTATGGCTACACCTTC. Its translation is CASSMGTNYGYTF.

The chain links TRBV19 to TRBJ2-7, with D possibly matching TRBD2 (6 bases). V was cut by 5 bases and J by 3 bases, with 26 bases left in between. This CDR3 has 18 amino acids. Germline CDR1 is LNHDA and CDR2 is SQIVND (reference sequence). CDR3 nucleotide sequence: TGTGCCAGTAGTCGGTTCTTTTATGGCGGGAAGGAGGGCTACGAGCAGTACTTC. Protein sequence: CASSRFFYGGKEGYEQYF.

The chain employs TRBV30 and TRBJ2-1, with 7 bases that match TRBD1. V lost 3 bases and J lost 5; bases outside the gene matches: 7. Germline V lookup: CDR1 GTSNPN, CDR2 SVGIG (reference sequence). The CDR3 is made up of 14 amino acids. CDR3 DNA: TGTGCCTGGAGCCGGGACAGTTCCCACAATGAGCAGTTCTTC. Protein: CAWSRDSSHNEQFF.

The chain employs TRBV9 and TRBJ2-3; D may be TRBD2 (6 bases). The germline V gene has CDR1 SGDLS and CDR2 YYNGEE. The CDR3 loop spans 14 amino acids. Trimming removed 5 bases at V and 4 bases at J, with 14 bases between. In DNA, the CDR3 is TGTGCCAGCAGTCCCCTGGGGGGATCAGATACGCAGTATTTT. It codes for CASSPLGGSDTQYF.

The chain joins TRBV28 to TRBJ1-1, with TRBD1 matching over 10 bases. The CDR3 runs to 19 residues. CDR1 is MDHEN, CDR2 SYDVKM, per germline. V was pared by 4 bases and J by 3 bases, with 17 bases of the junction left unmatched. The CDR3 protein is CASSSPTGTGVSGDTEAFF. The CDR3 nucleotides are TGTGCCAGCAGTTCTCCAACCGGGACAGGGGTGTCTGGGGACACTGAAGCTTTCTTT. Full variable domain (remainder filled in from reference TRBV28 and TRBJ1-1): DVKVTQSSRYLVKRTGEKVFLECVQDMDHENMFWYRQDPGLGLRLIYFSYDVKMKEKGDIPEGYSVSREKKERFSLILESASTNQTSMYLCASSSPTGTGVSGDTEAFFGQGTRLTVV.

This chain links TRBV6-5 with TRBJ1-5, with D tentatively TRBD1 (5 bases). The CDR3 consists of 15 residues. Between the trimmed V and J ends, which lost 0 bases and 4 bases, there was a span of 10 bases. Looked up from germline, CDR1 is MNHEY and CDR2 is SVGAGI. The CDR3 loop is CASSYSNGGNQPQHF. The CDR3 nucleotides read TGTGCCAGCAGTTACTCGAACGGGGGGAATCAGCCCCAGCATTTT.

The chain links TRBV7-2 to TRBJ1-1; a possible D gene is TRBD1 (5 bases). The V gene's germline CDR1 is SGHTA and CDR2 FQGNSA. The ends were cut back, 8 bases at V and 4 bases at J, with 11 bases in the middle. The length of the CDR3 is 12 residues. The CDR3 DNA sequence: TGTGCCAGCCGGGGGGGACCCACTGAAGCTTTCTTT. It codes for CASRGGPTEAFF. The variable domain in full, with the rest retrieved from reference TRBV7-2 and TRBJ1-1, is GAGVSQSPSNKVTEKGKDVELRCDPISGHTALYWYRQSLGQGLEFLIYFQGNSAPDKSGLPSDRFSAERTGGSVSTLTIQRTQQEDSAVYLCASRGGPTEAFFGQGTRLTVV.